A selection of T cell receptor beta chains follows, all from one sample in a study of blood T cell repertoires in COVID-19. Measured with immunoSEQ multiplex PCR; TCRdb has only the in-frame clones, and not every one. The sample shows 290,000 or so clones, 90% of them seen only once. Sequenced input: PBMCs or T cells enriched from blood (not recorded which). The source is a woman younger than 30 with acute COVID-19. Each CDR3 is given with its conserved first and last residue. A D gene is named only where the DNA matches it firmly. Size values are once, few and many counts, or a class for expanded clones, and some rows have none.

cdr3_nt	cdr3_aa	clone_size	v_call	j_call	d_call
TGTGCCAGCAGACCGGACAGCATAATGAATTCACCCCTCCACTTT	CASRPDSIMNSPLHF	-	TRBV9	TRBJ1-6	-
TGTGCCAGCAGTTACTCCGGGCAGGGCGGCAATGAGCAGTTCTTC	CASSYSGQGGNEQFF	-	TRBV6-5	TRBJ2-1	-
TGTGCCAGCTCGGTCACAGGGGATCCCACTGAAGCTTTCTTT	CASSVTGDPTEAFF	few	TRBV18	TRBJ1-1	TRBD1
TGCGCCAGCAGATTTCAGGGCAATCTAGCGGGAGGGATCGCCTACAATGAGCAGTTCTTC	CASRFQGNLAGGIAYNEQFF	-	TRBV5-1	TRBJ2-1	TRBD2
TGTGCCAGCAGCTTAGGGGGAGCCAATCAGCCCCAGCATTTT	CASSLGGANQPQHF	-	TRBV11-3	TRBJ1-5	-
TGTGCCAGCAGCGCCGGCCTACGGGGGTTACTACCGGATGGGAACACTGAAGCTTTCTTT	CASSAGLRGLLPDGNTEAFF	-	TRBV9	TRBJ1-1	-
TGTGCCAGCAGCTTAGAGCGGATCTATGGCTACACCTTC	CASSLERIYGYTF	-	TRBV7-9	TRBJ1-2	-
TGTGCCAGCAGTCGCGGACAGAATAATGAAAAACTGTTTTTT	CASSRGQNNEKLFF	-	TRBV28	TRBJ1-4	-
TGTGCCAGCAGCCCCCCCGACAGAGCCTACGAGCAGTACTTC	CASSPPDRAYEQYF	-	TRBV3-1/TRBV3-2	TRBJ2-7	-
TGTGCCAGTCTAAACAGGGGAGCTAACTATGGCTACACCTTC	CASLNRGANYGYTF	-	TRBV19	TRBJ1-2	TRBD1